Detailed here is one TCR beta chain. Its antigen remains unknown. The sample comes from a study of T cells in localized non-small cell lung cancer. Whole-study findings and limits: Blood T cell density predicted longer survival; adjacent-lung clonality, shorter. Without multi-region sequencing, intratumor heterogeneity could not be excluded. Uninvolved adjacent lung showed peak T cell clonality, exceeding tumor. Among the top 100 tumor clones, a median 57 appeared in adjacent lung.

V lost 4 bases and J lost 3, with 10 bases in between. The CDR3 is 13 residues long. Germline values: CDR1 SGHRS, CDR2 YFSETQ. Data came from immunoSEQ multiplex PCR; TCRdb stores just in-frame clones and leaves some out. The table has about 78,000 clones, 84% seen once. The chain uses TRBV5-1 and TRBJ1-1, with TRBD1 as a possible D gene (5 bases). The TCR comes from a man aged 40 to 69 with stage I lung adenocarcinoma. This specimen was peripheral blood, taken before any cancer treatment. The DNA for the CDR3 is TGCGCCAGCAGCCCGGGGGGGTACACTGAAGCTTTCTTT. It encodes CASSPGGYTEAFF.